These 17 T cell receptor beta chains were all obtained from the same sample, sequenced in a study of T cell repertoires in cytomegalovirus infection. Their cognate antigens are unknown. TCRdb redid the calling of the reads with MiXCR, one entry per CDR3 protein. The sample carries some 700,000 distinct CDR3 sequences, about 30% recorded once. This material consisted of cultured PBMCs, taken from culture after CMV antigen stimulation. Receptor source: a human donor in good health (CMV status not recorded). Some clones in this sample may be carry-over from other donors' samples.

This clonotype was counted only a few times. CDR3 residues: CSARLAGTGGNTEAFF. CDR3 in DNA: TGCAGTGCTAGACTCGCAGGGACAGGGGGGAACACTGAAGCTTTCTTT. The gene calls are TRBV20-1 and TRBJ1-1; 11 bases line up with TRBD1. The junction had 6 bases not matched to a gene; V was cut back by 2 bases and J by 1 base. From germline, CDR1 is DFQATT and CDR2 SNEGSKA (reference sequence). There are 16 residues in the CDR3.

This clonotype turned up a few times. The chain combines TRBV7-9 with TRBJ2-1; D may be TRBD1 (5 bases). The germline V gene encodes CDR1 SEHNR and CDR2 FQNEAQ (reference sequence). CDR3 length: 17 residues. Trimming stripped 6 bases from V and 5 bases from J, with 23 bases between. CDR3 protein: CASSSGREVLTDNEQFF. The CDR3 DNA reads TGTGCCAGCAGTAGTGGCAGGGAAGTCCTAACCGACAATGAGCAGTTCTTC.

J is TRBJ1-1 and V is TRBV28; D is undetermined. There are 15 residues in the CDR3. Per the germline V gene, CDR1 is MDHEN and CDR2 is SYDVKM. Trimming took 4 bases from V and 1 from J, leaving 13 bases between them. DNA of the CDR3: TGTGCCAGCAGTTACATTGGTACAGCGAACACTGAAGCTTTCTTT. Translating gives CASSYIGTANTEAFF.

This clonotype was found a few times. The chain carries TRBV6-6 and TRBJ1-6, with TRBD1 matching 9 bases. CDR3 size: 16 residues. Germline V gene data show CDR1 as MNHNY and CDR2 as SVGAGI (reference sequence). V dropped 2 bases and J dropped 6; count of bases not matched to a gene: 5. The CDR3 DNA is TGTGCCAGCAGTTACACCGGGACAGGGATTAATTCACCCCTCCACTTT. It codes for CASSYTGTGINSPLHF.

CDR3 loop: CASTQPGDSPSLFF. The CDR3 DNA follows: TGTGCCAGTACCCAGCCGGGAGACTCCCCTTCGCTGTTTTTT. This chain uses TRBV19 with TRBJ1-4; D is unresolved. The CDR3 is made up of 14 amino acids. Trimming left V 7 bases short and J 14 bases short, with 23 bases between. CDR1 and CDR2 (germline): LNHDA, SQIVND (reference sequence).

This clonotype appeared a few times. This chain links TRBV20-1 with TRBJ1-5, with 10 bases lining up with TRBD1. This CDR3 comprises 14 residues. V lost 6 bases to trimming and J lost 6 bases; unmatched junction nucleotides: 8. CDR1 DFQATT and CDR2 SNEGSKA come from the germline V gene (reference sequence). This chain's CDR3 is CSALAGTGVQPQHF. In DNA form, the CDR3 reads TGCAGTGCCCTCGCAGGGACAGGGGTTCAGCCCCAGCATTTT.

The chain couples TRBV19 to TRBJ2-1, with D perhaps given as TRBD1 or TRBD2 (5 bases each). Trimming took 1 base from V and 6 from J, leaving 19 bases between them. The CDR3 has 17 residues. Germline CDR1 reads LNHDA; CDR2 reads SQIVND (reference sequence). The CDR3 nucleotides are TGTGCCAGTAGTATAGGACGGGGCTCTTACAATCCCAATGAGCAGTTCTTC. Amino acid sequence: CASSIGRGSYNPNEQFF. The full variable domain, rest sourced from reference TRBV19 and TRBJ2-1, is DGGITQSPKYLFRKEGQNVTLSCEQNLNHDAMYWYRQDPGQGLRLIYYSQIVNDFQKGDIAEGYSVSREKKESFPLTVTSAQKNPTAFYLCASSIGRGSYNPNEQFFGPGTRLTVL.

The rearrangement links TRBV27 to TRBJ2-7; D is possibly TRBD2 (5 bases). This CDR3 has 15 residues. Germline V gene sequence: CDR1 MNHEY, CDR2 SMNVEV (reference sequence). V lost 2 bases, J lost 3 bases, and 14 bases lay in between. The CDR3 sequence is CASSLNLAQVYEQYF. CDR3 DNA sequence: TGTGCCAGCAGTTTAAACCTAGCCCAGGTCTACGAGCAGTACTTC.

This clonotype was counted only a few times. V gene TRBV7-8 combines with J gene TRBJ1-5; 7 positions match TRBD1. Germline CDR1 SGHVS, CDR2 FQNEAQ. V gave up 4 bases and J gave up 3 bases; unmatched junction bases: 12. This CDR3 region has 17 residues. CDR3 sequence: CASSSSDRVRINQPQHF. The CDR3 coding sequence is TGTGCCAGCAGCTCATCCGACAGGGTCCGGATCAATCAGCCCCAGCATTTT.

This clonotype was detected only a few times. The CDR3 protein is CASTPSVRQGRQPQHF. The CDR3 DNA reads as TGTGCCAGCACCCCATCGGTCCGACAGGGCCGTCAGCCCCAGCATTTT. The chain combines TRBV28 with TRBJ1-5; 7 bases map to TRBD1. Germline V lookup: CDR1 MDHEN, CDR2 SYDVKM. Unmatched junction bases numbered 15, after V lost 7 bases and J lost 6 bases. The CDR3 is 16 residues long.

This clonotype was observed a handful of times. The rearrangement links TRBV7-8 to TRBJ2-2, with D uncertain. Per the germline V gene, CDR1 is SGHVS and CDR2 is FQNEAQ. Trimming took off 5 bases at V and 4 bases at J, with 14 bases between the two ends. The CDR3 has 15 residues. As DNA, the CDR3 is TGTGCCAGCAGCGGAGAGGCAGAAATCACCGGGGAGCTGTTTTTT. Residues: CASSGEAEITGELFF.

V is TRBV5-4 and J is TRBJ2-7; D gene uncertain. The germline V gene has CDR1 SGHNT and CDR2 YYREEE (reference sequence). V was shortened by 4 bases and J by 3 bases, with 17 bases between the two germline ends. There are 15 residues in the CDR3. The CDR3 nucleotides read TGTGCCAGCAGCCTACAAGAGGTGGGAAACTACGAGCAGTACTTC. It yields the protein CASSLQEVGNYEQYF.

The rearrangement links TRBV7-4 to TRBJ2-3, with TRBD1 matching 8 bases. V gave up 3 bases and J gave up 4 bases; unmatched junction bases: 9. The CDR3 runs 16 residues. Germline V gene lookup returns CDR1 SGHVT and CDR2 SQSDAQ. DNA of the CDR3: TGTGCCAGCAGCTTCGACAGGGGAGGTATTCCAGATACGCAGTATTTT. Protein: CASSFDRGGIPDTQYF.

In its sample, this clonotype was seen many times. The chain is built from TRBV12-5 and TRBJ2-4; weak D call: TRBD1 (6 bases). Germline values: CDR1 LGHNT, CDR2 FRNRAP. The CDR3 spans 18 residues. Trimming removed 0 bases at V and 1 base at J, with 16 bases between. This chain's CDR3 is CASGLVEFQGLAKNIQYF. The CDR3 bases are TGTGCTAGTGGTTTGGTAGAGTTTCAGGGGTTGGCCAAAAACATTCAGTACTTC.

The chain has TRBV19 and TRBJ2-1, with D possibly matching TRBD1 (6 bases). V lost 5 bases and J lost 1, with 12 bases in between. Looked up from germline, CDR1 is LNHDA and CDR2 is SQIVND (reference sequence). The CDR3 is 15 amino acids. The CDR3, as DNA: TGTGCCAGTAGTTCCGTAGGGACATCCTACAATGAGCAGTTCTTC. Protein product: CASSSVGTSYNEQFF.

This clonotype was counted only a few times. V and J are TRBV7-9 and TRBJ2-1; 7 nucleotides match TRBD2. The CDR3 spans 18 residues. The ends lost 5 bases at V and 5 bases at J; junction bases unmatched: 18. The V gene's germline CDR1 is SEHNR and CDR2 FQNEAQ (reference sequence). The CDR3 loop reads CASSPRVAVGGSHNEQFF. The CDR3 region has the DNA TGTGCCAGCAGCCCTCGCGTGGCGGTGGGCGGGAGTCACAATGAGCAGTTCTTC.

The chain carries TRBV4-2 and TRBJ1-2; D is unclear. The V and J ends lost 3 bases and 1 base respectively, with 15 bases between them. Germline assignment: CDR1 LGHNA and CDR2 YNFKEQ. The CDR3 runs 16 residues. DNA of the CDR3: TGTGCCAGCAGCCATTCCACAACGGCGGGTAACTATGGCTACACCTTC. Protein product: CASSHSTTAGNYGYTF.